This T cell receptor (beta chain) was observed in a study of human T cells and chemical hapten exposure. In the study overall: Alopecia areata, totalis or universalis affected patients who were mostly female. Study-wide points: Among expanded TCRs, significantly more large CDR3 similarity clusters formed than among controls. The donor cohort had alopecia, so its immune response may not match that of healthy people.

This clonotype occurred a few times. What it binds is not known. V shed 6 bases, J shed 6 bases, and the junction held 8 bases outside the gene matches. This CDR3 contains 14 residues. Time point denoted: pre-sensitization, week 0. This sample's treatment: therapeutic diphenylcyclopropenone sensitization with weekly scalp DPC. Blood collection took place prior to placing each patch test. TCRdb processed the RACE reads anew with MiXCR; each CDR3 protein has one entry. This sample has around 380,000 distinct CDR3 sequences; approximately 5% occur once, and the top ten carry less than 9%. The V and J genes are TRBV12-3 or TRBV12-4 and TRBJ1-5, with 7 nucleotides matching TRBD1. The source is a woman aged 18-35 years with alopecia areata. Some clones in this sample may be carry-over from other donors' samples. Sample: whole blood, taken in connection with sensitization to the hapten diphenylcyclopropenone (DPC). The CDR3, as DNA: TGTGCCAGCAGGATAGGGACAGCCATTCAGCCCCAGCATTTT. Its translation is CASRIGTAIQPQHF.